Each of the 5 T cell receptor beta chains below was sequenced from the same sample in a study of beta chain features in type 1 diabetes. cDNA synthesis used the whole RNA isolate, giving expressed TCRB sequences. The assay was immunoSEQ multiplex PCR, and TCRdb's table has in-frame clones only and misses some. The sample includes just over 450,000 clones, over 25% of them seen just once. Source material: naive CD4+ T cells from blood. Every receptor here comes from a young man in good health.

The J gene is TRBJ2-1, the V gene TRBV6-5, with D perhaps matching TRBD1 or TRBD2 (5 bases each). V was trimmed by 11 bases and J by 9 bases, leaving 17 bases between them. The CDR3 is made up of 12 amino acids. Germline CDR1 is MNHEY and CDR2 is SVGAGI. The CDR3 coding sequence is TGTGCCGTCGCTCGGGACGGTATTGAGCAGTTCTTC. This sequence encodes CAVARDGIEQFF.

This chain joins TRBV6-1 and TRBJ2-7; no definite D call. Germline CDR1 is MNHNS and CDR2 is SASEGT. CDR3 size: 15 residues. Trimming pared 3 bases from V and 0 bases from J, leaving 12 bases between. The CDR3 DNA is TGTGCCAGCAGTGATAGGCCGTGGGTCTCCTACGAGCAGTACTTC. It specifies CASSDRPWVSYEQYF.

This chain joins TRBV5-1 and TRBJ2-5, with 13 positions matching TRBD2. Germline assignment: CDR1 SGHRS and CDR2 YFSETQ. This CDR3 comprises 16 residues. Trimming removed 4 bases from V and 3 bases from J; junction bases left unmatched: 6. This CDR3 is CASSPWTSGREETQYF. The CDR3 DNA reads TGCGCCAGCAGCCCATGGACTAGCGGGAGAGAAGAGACCCAGTACTTC.

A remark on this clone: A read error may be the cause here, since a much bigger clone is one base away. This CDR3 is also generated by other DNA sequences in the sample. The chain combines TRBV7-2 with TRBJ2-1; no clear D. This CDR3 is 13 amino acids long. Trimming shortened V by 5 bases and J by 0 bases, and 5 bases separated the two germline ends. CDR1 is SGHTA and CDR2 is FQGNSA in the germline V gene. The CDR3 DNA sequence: TGTGCCAGCAGCCCAAGCTCCTACAATGAGCAGTTCTTC. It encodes CASSPSSYNEQFF.

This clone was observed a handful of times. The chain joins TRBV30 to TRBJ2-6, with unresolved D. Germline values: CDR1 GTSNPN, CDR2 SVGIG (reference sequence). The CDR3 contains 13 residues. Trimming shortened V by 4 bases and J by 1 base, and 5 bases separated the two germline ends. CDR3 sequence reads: CAWTASGANVLTF. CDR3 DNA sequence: TGTGCCTGGACAGCATCTGGGGCCAACGTCCTGACTTTC.